This entry describes one T cell receptor beta chain. The sample is drawn from a study of radiotherapy plus CTLA-4 blockade in lung cancer. Overall study: Disease control reached over 30%, with objective responses in less than 20%.

The CDR3 covers 19 residues. Trimming removed 1 base at V and 0 bases at J, with 20 bases between. Germline CDR1 and CDR2: SNHLY and FYNNEI. Libraries were prepared by immunoSEQ multiplex PCR; TCRdb keeps only in-frame clonotypes and omits some of them. The data show over 60,000 clones, around 87% seen once. The sequencing used peripheral blood, collected from a patient treated with radiotherapy plus ipilimumab. This clonotype was obtained from a human donor with non-small cell lung cancer that progressed on radiotherapy plus ipilimumab. The chain has TRBV2 and TRBJ2-3; a weak D match, TRBD1 (6 bases). The CDR3 DNA is TGTGCCAGCAGTGAAGTTCTACAGGGCGACTTATTTAGCACAGATACGCAGTATTTT. Its translation is CASSEVLQGDLFSTDTQYF.